This entry lists 16 T cell receptor beta chains sequenced from one sample in a study of blood T cell repertoires in COVID-19 (dated by TCRdb to about 2020). The library was produced with the immunoSEQ multiplex PCR assay. Here the immuneACCESS table is served through TCRdb, limited to in-frame sequences with V and J called. Missing clones are a known gap in these copies; in checked studies unresolved V genes cover under half, and the rest lacks a known reason. This sample has around 120,000 clones in its table, and roughly nine tenths of those were observed once. The top ten clones comprise about 8% of the sample. Sequencing input: peripheral blood. The receptors were gathered from a man aged 70 or older who had recovered from COVID-19.

This rearrangement joins TRBV28 to TRBJ2-7; maybe TRBD2 (6 bases). The CDR3 is 14 residues long. Germline CDR1 is MDHEN and CDR2 is SYDVKM. Trimming took 5 bases from V and 4 from J, leaving 15 bases between them. The CDR3 DNA reads TGTGCCAGCAGTCGCCCGACTAGTCTGTACGAGCAGTACTTC. Translation gives CASSRPTSLYEQYF.

The chain employs TRBV11-1 and TRBJ1-2; D is unclear. Trimming left V 5 bases short and J 5 bases short, with 12 bases between. The CDR3 runs 13 residues. Germline loops: CDR1 SGHAT, CDR2 FQDESV (reference sequence). The CDR3 loop is CASSPGRGYGYTF. Written as DNA, the CDR3 is TGTGCCAGCAGCCCCGGGCGCGGGTATGGCTACACCTTC.

This clone occurred once. The V call is TRBV11-2, the J call TRBJ2-2; 7 nucleotides match TRBD1. The CDR3 loop spans 14 amino acids. Germline V lookup: CDR1 SGHAT, CDR2 FQNNGV. V shed 5 bases, J shed 6 bases, and the junction held 6 bases outside the gene matches. Here the CDR3 reads CASSPRGYAGELFF. The DNA of the CDR3 is TGTGCCAGCAGCCCCAGGGGGTATGCCGGGGAGCTGTTTTTT.

The chain links TRBV29-1 to TRBJ2-7; 10 bases agree with TRBD1. Germline V gene lookup returns CDR1 SQVTM and CDR2 ANQGSEA. The CDR3 is 14 amino acids. J was trimmed by 5 bases and V by 1 base; bases with no gene match: 5. For the CDR3, the DNA is TGCAGCGTTGAAGGAGGGACAGGGGTCGACGAGCAGTACTTC. Its protein is CSVEGGTGVDEQYF.

V gene TRBV5-1 combines with J gene TRBJ1-3; D not certain. CDR3 length equals 16 residues. V lost 0 bases and J lost 1, with 11 bases in between. Germline CDR1 reads SGHRS; CDR2 reads YFSETQ. The CDR3 here is CASSLVAGSSGNTIYF. The CDR3 DNA is TGCGCCAGCAGCTTGGTGGCGGGGAGTTCTGGAAACACCATATATTTT.

As for this clone: The junction departs from germline at one end; a sequencing error may be responsible. The CDR3 coding sequence is TGTGCCAGCACCTTAGGGACAGGGGCCAAAAACATTCAGTACTTC. This gives the protein CASTLGTGAKNIQYF. The chain employs TRBV7-2 and TRBJ2-4; 9 bases are a match to TRBD1. Germline-derived CDR1 and CDR2 are SGHTA and FQGNSA. The CDR3 spans 15 residues.

The V and J genes are TRBV29-1 and TRBJ2-3; perhaps TRBD2 as D (7 bases). CDR1 and CDR2 (germline): SQVTM, ANQGSEA. The CDR3 has 15 amino acids. V dropped 6 bases and J dropped 3 bases, with 19 bases sitting between them. The CDR3 sequence is CSVRGWASGTDTQYF. The CDR3, as DNA: TGCAGCGTGAGGGGGTGGGCTAGCGGAACAGATACGCAGTATTTT.

This chain joins TRBV11-2 and TRBJ2-1; 9 nucleotides line up with TRBD1. The CDR3 loop spans 18 amino acids. CDR1 is SGHAT, CDR2 FQNNGV, per germline. V lost 2 bases, J lost 2 bases, and 10 bases stayed unmatched. The CDR3 coding sequence is TGTGCCAGCAGCTTACGGGGGGATCGGGACAGGGCCTACAATGAGCAGTTCTTC. It encodes CASSLRGDRDRAYNEQFF.

The genes are TRBV7-8 and TRBJ1-4; the match to TRBD1 covers 8 bases. This CDR3 has 16 residues. With V trimmed by 2 bases and J by 5 bases, 7 bases remained unmatched. The germline CDR1 and CDR2 sequences are SGHVS and FQNEAQ. CDR3 DNA sequence: TGTGCCAGCAGCTTACCCCCCCACAGGGGGAATGAAAAACTGTTTTTT. Translation gives CASSLPPHRGNEKLFF.

The chain combines TRBV28 with TRBJ2-5, with 7 bases identical to TRBD1. Germline loops: CDR1 MDHEN, CDR2 SYDVKM. Trimming took 0 bases from V and 2 from J; bases not matched to a gene: 3. The CDR3 spans 15 residues. The CDR3 reads CASSLWPTGQETQYF. CDR3 nucleotides: TGTGCCAGCAGTTTATGGCCGACAGGGCAAGAGACCCAGTACTTC.

The sample holds one count of this clone. This chain links TRBV9 with TRBJ1-1, with 7 positions matching TRBD1. CDR1 and CDR2 (germline): SGDLS, YYNGEE. CDR3 length: 14 amino acids. Trimming cost V 4 bases and J 1 base; bases outside gene matches: 4. CDR3 coding DNA: TGTGCCAGCAGCTCGGGACAGAGGAACACTGAAGCTTTCTTT. It codes for CASSSGQRNTEAFF.

This chain connects TRBV6-5 to TRBJ2-7; 9 positions agree with TRBD1. V lost 7 bases, J lost 7 bases, and 5 bases stayed unmatched. This CDR3 spans 12 amino acids. Germline V gene lookup returns CDR1 MNHEY and CDR2 SVGAGI. The CDR3 reads CASTRQGGEQYF. The DNA for the CDR3 is TGTGCCAGCACTAGACAGGGGGGGGAGCAGTACTTC.

V usage is TRBV11-3 and J usage is TRBJ2-3, with 7 bases that match TRBD1. The junction had 3 bases not matched to a gene; V was cut back by 2 bases and J by 4 bases. The CDR3 consists of 14 residues. Germline lookup yields CDR1 SGHNT and CDR2 YENEEA. In DNA, the CDR3 is TGTGCCAGCAGCTTAAAACAGGGGCCAGATACGCAGTATTTT. Residues: CASSLKQGPDTQYF.

The J gene is TRBJ1-3, the V gene TRBV9; D is ambiguous. The CDR3 has 16 residues. Germline V gene sequence: CDR1 SGDLS, CDR2 YYNGEE. Trimming removed 0 bases at V and 3 bases at J, with 13 bases between. The CDR3 coding sequence is TGTGCCAGCAGCGTAGCTACAAGGGAGGTTGGAAACACCATATATTTT. This translates into CASSVATREVGNTIYF.

This chain links TRBV18 with TRBJ2-7; 10 bases are a match to TRBD1. CDR1 KGHSH and CDR2 LQKENI come from the germline V gene. CDR3 length: 15 amino acids. The J segment lost 0 bases and the V segment lost 3 bases, leaving 2 bases of the junction unmatched. CDR3 sequence: CASSPGDRGSYEQYF. The CDR3 nucleotides are TGTGCCAGCTCACCCGGGGACAGGGGCTCCTACGAGCAGTACTTC.

This clone has a handful of counts. This chain uses TRBV6-2 or TRBV6-3 with TRBJ2-1, with 14 bases that match TRBD2. CDR3 length equals 21 residues. V dropped 2 bases and J dropped 3; count of bases not matched to a gene: 15. Germline lookup yields CDR1 MNHEY and CDR2 SVGEGT. CDR3 amino acids: CASSYAGQGGLAGVLYNEQFF. Written as DNA, the CDR3 is TGTGCCAGCAGTTACGCGGGACAGGGGGGACTAGCGGGAGTACTCTACAATGAGCAGTTCTTC.